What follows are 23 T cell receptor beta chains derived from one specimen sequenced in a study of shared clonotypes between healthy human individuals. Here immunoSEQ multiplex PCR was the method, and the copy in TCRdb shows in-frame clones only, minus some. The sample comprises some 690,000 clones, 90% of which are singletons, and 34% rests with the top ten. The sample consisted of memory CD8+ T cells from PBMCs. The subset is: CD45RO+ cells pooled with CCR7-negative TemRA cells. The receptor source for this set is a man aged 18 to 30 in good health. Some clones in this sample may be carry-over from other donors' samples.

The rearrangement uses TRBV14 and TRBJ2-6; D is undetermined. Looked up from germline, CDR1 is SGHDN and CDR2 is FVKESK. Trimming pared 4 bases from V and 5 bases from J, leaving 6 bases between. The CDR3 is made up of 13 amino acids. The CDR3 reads CASSLTRANVLTF. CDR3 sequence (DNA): TGTGCCAGCAGCCTAACCAGGGCCAACGTCCTGACTTTC.

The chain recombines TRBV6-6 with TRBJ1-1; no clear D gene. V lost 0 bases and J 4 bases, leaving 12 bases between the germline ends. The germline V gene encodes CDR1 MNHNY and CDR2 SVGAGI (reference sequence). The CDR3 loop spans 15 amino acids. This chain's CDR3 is CASSYSVPPGTEAFF. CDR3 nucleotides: TGTGCCAGCAGTTACTCGGTCCCCCCGGGCACTGAAGCTTTCTTT.

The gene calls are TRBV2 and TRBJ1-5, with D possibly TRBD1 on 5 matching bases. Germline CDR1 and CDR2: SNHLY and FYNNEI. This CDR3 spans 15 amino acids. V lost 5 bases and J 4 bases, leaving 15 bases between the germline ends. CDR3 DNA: TGTGCCAGCAGTCACCGGGACGGGAGTAATCAGCCCCAGCATTTT. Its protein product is CASSHRDGSNQPQHF.

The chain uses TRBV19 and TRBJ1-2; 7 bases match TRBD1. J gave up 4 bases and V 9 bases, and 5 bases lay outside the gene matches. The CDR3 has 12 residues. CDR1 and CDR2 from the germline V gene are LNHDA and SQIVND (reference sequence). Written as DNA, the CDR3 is TGTGCCAGCGGGACAGACTTCTATGGCTACACCTTC. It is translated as CASGTDFYGYTF.

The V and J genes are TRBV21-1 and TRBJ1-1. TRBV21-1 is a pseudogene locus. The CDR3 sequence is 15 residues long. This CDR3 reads CASSKAPEPNTEAFF. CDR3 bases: TGTGCCAGCAGCAAAGCGCCGGAACCGAACACTGAAGCTTTCTTT.

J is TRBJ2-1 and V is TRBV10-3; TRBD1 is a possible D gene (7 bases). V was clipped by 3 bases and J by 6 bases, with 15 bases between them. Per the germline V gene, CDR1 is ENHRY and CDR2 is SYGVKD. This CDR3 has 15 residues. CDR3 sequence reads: CAISDPGGGLNEQFF. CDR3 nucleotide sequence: TGTGCCATCAGTGACCCCGGAGGGGGCCTCAATGAGCAGTTCTTC.

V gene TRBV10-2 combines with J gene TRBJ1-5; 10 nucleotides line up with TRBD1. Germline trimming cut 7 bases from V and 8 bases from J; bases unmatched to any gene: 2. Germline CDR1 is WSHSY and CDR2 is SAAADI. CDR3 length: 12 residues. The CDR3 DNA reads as TGCGCCAGCAAGGACAGGGGGGAGCCCCAGCATTTT. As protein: CASKDRGEPQHF.

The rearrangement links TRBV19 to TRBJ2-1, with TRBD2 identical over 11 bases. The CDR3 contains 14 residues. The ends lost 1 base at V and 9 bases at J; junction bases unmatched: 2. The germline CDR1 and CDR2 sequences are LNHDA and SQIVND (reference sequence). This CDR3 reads CASSIVGTSGEQFF. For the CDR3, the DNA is TGTGCCAGTAGTATAGTCGGGACTAGCGGTGAGCAGTTCTTC.

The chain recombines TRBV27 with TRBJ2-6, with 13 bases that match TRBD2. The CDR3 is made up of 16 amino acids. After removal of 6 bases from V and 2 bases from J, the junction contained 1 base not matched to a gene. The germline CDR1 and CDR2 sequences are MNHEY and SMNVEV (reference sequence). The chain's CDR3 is CASRGLAGTGANVLTF. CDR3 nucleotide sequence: TGTGCCAGCAGGGGACTAGCGGGAACTGGGGCCAACGTCCTGACTTTC. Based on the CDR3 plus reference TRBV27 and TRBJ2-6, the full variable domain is EAQVTQNPRYLITVTGKKLTVTCSQNMNHEYMSWYRQDPGLGLRQIYYSMNVEVTDKGDVPEGYKVSRKEKRNFPLILESPSPNQTSLYFCASRGLAGTGANVLTFGAGSRLTVL.

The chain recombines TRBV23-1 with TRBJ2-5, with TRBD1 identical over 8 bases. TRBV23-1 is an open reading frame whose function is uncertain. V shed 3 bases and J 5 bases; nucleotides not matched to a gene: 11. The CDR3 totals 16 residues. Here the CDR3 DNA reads TGCGCCAGCAGTCAGTCCCAGGGGGCGCTTTGGGAGACCCAGTACTTC. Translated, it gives CASSQSQGALWETQYF.

The CDR3 bases are TGTGCCTGGAGTATTAGAGGCTACGAGCAGTACTTC. It encodes CAWSIRGYEQYF. The V gene is TRBV30, the J gene TRBJ2-7; unclear D gene. The germline V and J ends were trimmed by 2 bases and 3 bases, with 8 bases remaining between them. In germline, CDR1 is GTSNPN, CDR2 SVGIG (reference sequence). The CDR3 sequence is 12 residues long.

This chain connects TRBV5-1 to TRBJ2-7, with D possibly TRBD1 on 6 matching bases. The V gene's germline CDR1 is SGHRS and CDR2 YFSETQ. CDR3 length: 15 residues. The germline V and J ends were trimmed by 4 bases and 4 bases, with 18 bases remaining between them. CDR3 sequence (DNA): TGCGCCAGCAGCACACGACCGGGACAATTGTACGAGCAGTACTTC. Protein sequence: CASSTRPGQLYEQYF.

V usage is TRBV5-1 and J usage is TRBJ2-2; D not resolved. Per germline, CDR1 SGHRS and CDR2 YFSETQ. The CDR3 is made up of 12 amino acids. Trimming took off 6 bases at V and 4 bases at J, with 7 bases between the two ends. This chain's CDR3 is CASTLPTGELFF. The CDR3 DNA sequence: TGCGCCAGCACTCTTCCCACCGGGGAGCTGTTTTTT.

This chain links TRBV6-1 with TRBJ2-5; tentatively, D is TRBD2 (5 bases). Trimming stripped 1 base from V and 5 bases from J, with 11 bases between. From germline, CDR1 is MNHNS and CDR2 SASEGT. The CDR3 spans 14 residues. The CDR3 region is CASSEGTSPETQYF. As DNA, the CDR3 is TGTGCCAGCAGTGAAGGTACTAGTCCCGAGACCCAGTACTTC.

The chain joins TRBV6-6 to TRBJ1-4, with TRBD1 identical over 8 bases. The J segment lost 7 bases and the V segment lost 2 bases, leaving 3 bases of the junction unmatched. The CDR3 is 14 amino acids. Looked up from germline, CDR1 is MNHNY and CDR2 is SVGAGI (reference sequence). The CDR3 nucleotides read TGTGCCAGCAGTTACAGGCAGGGGGCTGAAAAACTGTTTTTT. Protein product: CASSYRQGAEKLFF.

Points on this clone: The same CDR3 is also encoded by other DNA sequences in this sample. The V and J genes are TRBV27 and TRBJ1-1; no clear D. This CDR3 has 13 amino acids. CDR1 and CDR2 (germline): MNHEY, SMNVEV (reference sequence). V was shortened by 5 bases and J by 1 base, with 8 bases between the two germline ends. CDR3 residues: CASSPLPNTEAFF. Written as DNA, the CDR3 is TGTGCCAGCAGTCCCCTCCCGAACACTGAAGCTTTCTTT.

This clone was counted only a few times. This CDR3 is CATGIGQGSEKLFF. As DNA, the CDR3 is TGTGCCACCGGGATTGGACAGGGATCGGAAAAACTGTTTTTT. The chain joins TRBV7-9 to TRBJ1-4, with TRBD1 matching over 8 bases. Germline V gene sequence: CDR1 SEHNR, CDR2 FQNEAQ (reference sequence). The CDR3 is 14 residues long. V trimming: 10 bases; J trimming: 8 bases; junction bases outside the gene matches: 12.

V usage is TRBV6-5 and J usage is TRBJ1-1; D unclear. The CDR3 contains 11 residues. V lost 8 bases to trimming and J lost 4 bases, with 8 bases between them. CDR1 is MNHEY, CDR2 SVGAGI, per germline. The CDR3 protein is CASGRPTEAFF. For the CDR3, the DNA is TGTGCCAGCGGTAGGCCCACTGAAGCTTTCTTT.

CDR3 in amino acids: CASSLGVGTGKQPQHF. DNA for the CDR3: TGCGCCAGCAGCTTGGGAGTGGGGACAGGGAAACAGCCCCAGCATTTT. This sequence joins TRBV5-1 and TRBJ1-5; 9 bases match TRBD1. The CDR3 is 16 residues long. Germline loops: CDR1 SGHRS, CDR2 YFSETQ. The V and J ends lost 0 bases and 7 bases, in that order; junction bases with no gene match: 8.

In DNA form, the CDR3 reads TGTGCCAGCAGTTTATATAGGTATTCAGACAATGAGCAGTTCTTC. Residues: CASSLYRYSDNEQFF. This chain joins TRBV27 and TRBJ2-1; D unresolved. In germline, CDR1 is MNHEY, CDR2 SMNVEV (reference sequence). Trimming stripped 1 base from V and 5 bases from J, with 12 bases between. The CDR3 sequence is 15 residues long.

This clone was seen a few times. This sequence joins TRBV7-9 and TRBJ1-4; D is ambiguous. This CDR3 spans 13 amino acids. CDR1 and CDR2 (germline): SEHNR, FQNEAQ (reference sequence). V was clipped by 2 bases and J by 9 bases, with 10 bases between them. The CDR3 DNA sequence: TGTGCCAGCAGCTTAATTAGGGAGCAAAAACTGTTTTTT. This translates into CASSLIREQKLFF.

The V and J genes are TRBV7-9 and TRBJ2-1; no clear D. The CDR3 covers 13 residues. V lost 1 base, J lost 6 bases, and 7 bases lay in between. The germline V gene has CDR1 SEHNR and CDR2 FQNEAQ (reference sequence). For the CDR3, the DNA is TGTGCCAGCAGCTTAGGGGTGGGCAATGAGCAGTTCTTC. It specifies CASSLGVGNEQFF.

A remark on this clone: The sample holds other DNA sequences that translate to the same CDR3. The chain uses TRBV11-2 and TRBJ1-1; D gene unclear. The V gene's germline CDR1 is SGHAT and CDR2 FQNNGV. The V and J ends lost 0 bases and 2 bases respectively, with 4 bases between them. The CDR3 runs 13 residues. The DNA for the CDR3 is TGTGCCAGCAGCTTAGATTTAAACACTGAAGCTTTCTTT. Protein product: CASSLDLNTEAFF.